This T cell receptor beta chain was sequenced during a study of vaccination and CD4 T cells after COVID-19. Whole-study context: Sampling post-COVID took place a median 101 days after diagnosis (range 35 to 161).

On this clonotype itself: The target antigen is unknown.

Once obtained from cultured CD4+ T cells, the DNA was sequenced using the Oncomine TCR Beta short-read assay. TCRdb processed the PCR reads anew with MiXCR; each CDR3 protein has one entry. The table records 22,000 or so distinct CDR3 sequences, 45% to 60% of them present only once. This CDR3 region has 14 residues. Germline-derived CDR1 and CDR2 are SGHRS and YFSETQ. V shed 1 base, J shed 6 bases, and the junction held 5 bases outside the gene matches. The sample's treatment: 10-day PBMC culture with coronavirus spike peptide pools or control peptides (ViraFEST assay). ViraFEST used peptide pools to expand antigen-specific T cells and subsequently sequenced their TCRs. Each well held two million PBMCs in IL-2 (about 10 IU/ml) medium with 8.5 to 10 ug/ml peptide pools.

The V and J genes are TRBV5-1 and TRBJ1-1; the match to TRBD1 covers 8 bases. This sequence was found in a human donor who had recovered from COVID-19. Specimen: CD4+ T cells from blood, cultured in vitro. CDR3: CASSLWQGAAEAFF. CDR3 coding DNA: TGCGCCAGCAGCTTGTGGCAGGGGGCCGCTGAAGCTTTCTTT.